This entry lists 31 T cell receptor beta chains sequenced from one sample in a study of human T cells and chemical hapten exposure. For the library, individual cDNA molecules each received unique molecular identifiers. TCRdb re-derived calls from the reads in MiXCR, one entry per CDR3 protein. Seen here are about 120,000 distinct CDR3 sequences, roughly 8.5% observed once, and the top ten hold about 1.4%. The study extracted total RNA from unfractionated whole blood. The source material was whole blood. All receptors derive from a human donor in good health. Some clones in this sample may be carry-over from other donors' samples.

This clonotype was recorded many times. The DNA for the CDR3 is TGCAGCGTATTCAGCGGGACTAGCACAGATACGCAGTATTTT. It specifies CSVFSGTSTDTQYF. The chain recombines TRBV29-1 with TRBJ2-3; 7 nucleotides align to TRBD2. The CDR3 sequence is 14 residues long. Trimming took 6 bases from V and 0 from J; bases not matched to a gene: 6. CDR1 and CDR2 (germline): SQVTM, ANQGSEA.

This clonotype was seen at least ten times. The chain carries TRBV12-5 and TRBJ1-1; D is possibly TRBD1 (5 bases). V was shortened by 1 base and J by 7 bases, with 22 bases between the two germline ends. CDR1 is LGHNT, CDR2 FRNRAP, per germline. This CDR3 is 17 amino acids long. CDR3: CASGLGAGTVVRDEAFF. The CDR3 region has the DNA TGTGCTAGTGGTTTGGGGGCAGGGACGGTGGTCCGTGATGAAGCTTTCTTT.

This clonotype appeared a few times. V gene TRBV5-1 combines with J gene TRBJ2-3, with TRBD2 matching over 9 bases. V trimming: 1 base; J trimming: 2 bases; junction bases outside the gene matches: 5. The length of the CDR3 is 16 residues. CDR1 is SGHRS, CDR2 YFSETQ, per germline. The CDR3 bases are TGCGCCAGCAGCTTGCTTAGCGGGAGACTCACAGATACGCAGTATTTT. Translation gives CASSLLSGRLTDTQYF.

The J gene is TRBJ2-1, the V gene TRBV5-1; 7 bases match TRBD1. The J segment lost 8 bases and the V segment lost 0 bases, leaving 5 bases of the junction unmatched. Germline assignment: CDR1 SGHRS and CDR2 YFSETQ. The CDR3 contains 14 residues. The CDR3 DNA reads as TGCGCCAGCAGCTTGGCCGAACAGGGGTATGAGCAGTTCTTC. Translation gives CASSLAEQGYEQFF.

This clonotype was counted only a few times. The V and J genes are TRBV15 and TRBJ1-1; D gene ambiguous. The length of the CDR3 is 13 residues. V gave up 7 bases and J gave up 5 bases, with 14 bases separating them. The germline CDR1 and CDR2 sequences are LNHNV and YYDKDF (reference sequence). CDR3 sequence: CATTFRRQTEAFF. CDR3 nucleotide sequence: TGTGCCACCACCTTCCGCCGGCAAACTGAAGCTTTCTTT.

This clonotype came up many times. V gene TRBV27 combines with J gene TRBJ2-5; the D gene is possibly TRBD1 (5 bases). Per germline, CDR1 MNHEY and CDR2 SMNVEV (reference sequence). The CDR3 is 13 amino acids. Trimming removed 5 bases at V and 1 base at J, with 8 bases between. CDR3 loop: CASSITGQETQYF. In DNA, the CDR3 is TGTGCCAGCAGTATTACAGGCCAAGAGACCCAGTACTTC.

In this sample, this clonotype turned up many times. V and J are TRBV7-2 and TRBJ1-1, with D perhaps matching TRBD1 (5 bases). This CDR3 has 13 residues. Trimming stripped 0 bases from V and 5 bases from J, with 7 bases between. CDR1 and CDR2 (germline): SGHTA, FQGNSA. DNA of the CDR3: TGTGCCAGCAGCTTAGCGCAGGGTACTGAAGCTTTCTTT. This translates into CASSLAQGTEAFF. Supplemented by reference TRBV7-2 and TRBJ1-1, the full variable domain reads GAGVSQSPSNKVTEKGKDVELRCDPISGHTALYWYRQSLGQGLEFLIYFQGNSAPDKSGLPSDRFSAERTGGSVSTLTIQRTQQEDSAVYLCASSLAQGTEAFFGQGTRLTVV.

In this sample, this clonotype turned up many times. This chain uses TRBV7-2 with TRBJ2-3; D is unclear. V lost 7 bases, J lost 3 bases, and 8 bases lay in between. This CDR3 is 12 amino acids long. Germline CDR1 SGHTA, CDR2 FQGNSA. The DNA of the CDR3 is TGTGCCAGCACCCCGACAACAGATACGCAGTATTTT. Encoded protein: CASTPTTDTQYF.

This clonotype has a handful of counts. The chain carries TRBV2 and TRBJ2-3; no reliable D call. V lost 0 bases to trimming and J lost 1 base, with 11 bases between them. The germline V gene encodes CDR1 SNHLY and CDR2 FYNNEI. The CDR3 length is 16 residues. In DNA, the CDR3 is TGTGCCAGCAGTGAAGCGCTTGGGTTCGGCACAGATACGCAGTATTTT. This translates into CASSEALGFGTDTQYF.

The rearrangement uses TRBV10-2 and TRBJ2-3; no firm D call. Germline V gene sequence: CDR1 WSHSY, CDR2 SAAADI. V dropped 1 base and J dropped 4 bases, with 15 bases sitting between them. CDR3 size: 16 residues. The CDR3: CASSELQLLTPDTQYF. CDR3 DNA: TGCGCCAGCAGTGAGTTACAGCTCCTCACCCCAGATACGCAGTATTTT.

This clonotype was detected only a few times. The chain recombines TRBV5-4 with TRBJ2-1; 11 bases align to TRBD1. In germline, CDR1 is SGHNT, CDR2 YYREEE (reference sequence). This CDR3 has 16 residues. V lost 9 bases, J lost 0 bases, and 8 bases stayed unmatched. CDR3 sequence (DNA): TGTGCCACCGGGACAGGGGGAGAAAGCTCCTACAATGAGCAGTTCTTC. This gives the protein CATGTGGESSYNEQFF.

This chain connects TRBV7-2 to TRBJ2-7; 8 positions match TRBD1. Germline V gene data show CDR1 as SGHTA and CDR2 as FQGNSA. This CDR3 has 14 amino acids. The V segment lost 4 bases and the J segment 5 bases; nucleotides outside the gene matches: 7. CDR3 region: CASSSIRQGNEQYF. The CDR3 nucleotides are TGTGCCAGCAGCTCGATCCGACAGGGGAACGAGCAGTACTTC.

The CDR3 coding sequence is TGTGCCAGCGTACTGGGACAGAGATACAATGAGCAGTTCTTC. This gives the protein CASVLGQRYNEQFF. The V gene is TRBV6-1, the J gene TRBJ2-1; TRBD1 agrees at 7 bases. The germline CDR1 and CDR2 sequences are MNHNS and SASEGT. V lost 8 bases to trimming and J lost 4 bases; unmatched junction nucleotides: 8. The CDR3 has 14 amino acids.

This clonotype has more than one count but fewer than ten. This sequence joins TRBV10-3 and TRBJ2-6; 8 bases agree with TRBD1. Losses at the gene ends were 2 bases for V and 4 bases for J; bases not matched to a gene: 7. Per germline, CDR1 ENHRY and CDR2 SYGVKD. The length of the CDR3 is 17 residues. Here the CDR3 DNA reads TGTGCCATCAGTGAGCCACCGACAGGGGTAGGGGCCAACGTCCTGACTTTC. Its protein is CAISEPPTGVGANVLTF.

The chain uses TRBV12-3 or TRBV12-4 and TRBJ1-1, with 7 bases identical to TRBD1. V lost 5 bases and J lost 5; bases outside the gene matches: 5. The CDR3 is made up of 13 amino acids. The CDR3 spells CASSRRQGTEAFF. Written as DNA, the CDR3 is TGTGCCAGCAGTCGAAGACAGGGAACTGAAGCTTTCTTT.

The CDR3 loop reads CASSPESLGGGCSPLHF. In DNA form, the CDR3 reads TGTGCCAGCAGTCCGGAATCGTTGGGCGGGGGCTGTTCACCCCTCCACTTT. The chain is built from TRBV6-9 and TRBJ1-6, with D maybe TRBD1 (6 bases). Germline assignment: CDR1 MNHGY and CDR2 SVAAGI. V lost 5 bases to trimming and J lost 9 bases, with 23 bases between them. The length of the CDR3 is 17 residues.

The rearrangement joins TRBV14 to TRBJ1-1, with D unclear. CDR1 and CDR2 from the germline V gene are SGHDN and FVKESK. V lost 0 bases to trimming and J lost 2 bases, with 7 bases between them. The CDR3 is 14 residues long. Here the CDR3 reads CASSQDWGNTEAFF. Written as DNA, the CDR3 is TGTGCCAGCAGCCAAGATTGGGGAAACACTGAAGCTTTCTTT.

This clonotype was seen many times. This sequence joins TRBV4-3 and TRBJ2-3, with TRBD2 matching 14 bases. The CDR3 has 20 amino acids. The germline gives CDR1 LGHNA, CDR2 YSLEER. J gave up 0 bases and V 4 bases, and 12 bases lay outside the gene matches. CDR3 nucleotide sequence: TGCGCCAGCAGCCGGGGCTGGACTAGCGGGGGGATTTCTAGCACAGATACGCAGTATTTT. Protein: CASSRGWTSGGISSTDTQYF.

This clonotype was detected ten times or more. This rearrangement joins TRBV6-1 to TRBJ1-2; D remains unclear. With 3 bases removed from V and 4 bases from J, the gap between germline ends came to 9 bases. The germline V gene encodes CDR1 MNHNS and CDR2 SASEGT. The CDR3 has 13 amino acids. The CDR3 nucleotides read TGTGCCAGCAGTGATGCCTACCCCTATGGCTACACCTTC. Protein product: CASSDAYPYGYTF.

This clonotype was seen a few times. The CDR3 nucleotides read TGTGCCAGCAGCCGAGCGTCAGGGAACTACAATGAGCAGTTCTTC. Translated, it gives CASSRASGNYNEQFF. The chain joins TRBV11-2 to TRBJ2-1; D perhaps matches TRBD1 (5 bases). The ends were cut back, 5 bases at V and 3 bases at J, with 14 bases in the middle. There are 15 residues in the CDR3. Germline-derived CDR1 and CDR2 are SGHAT and FQNNGV.

This chain uses TRBV10-3 with TRBJ2-1, with TRBD1 matching over 9 bases. Germline V lookup: CDR1 ENHRY, CDR2 SYGVKD. The V and J ends lost 11 bases and 6 bases, in that order; junction bases with no gene match: 11. The CDR3 length is 14 residues. The CDR3 nucleotides read TGTGCCTGCGCATCACGGGACAGGGTCAATGAGCAGTTCTTC. Its translation: CACASRDRVNEQFF.

This clonotype has a handful of counts. V and J are TRBV27 and TRBJ1-2; D is perhaps TRBD1 (6 bases). The CDR3 sequence is 14 residues long. From germline, CDR1 is MNHEY and CDR2 SMNVEV (reference sequence). Trimming cost V 6 bases and J 2 bases, with 13 bases left between them. The CDR3 region has the DNA TGTGCCAGCAGGACCATGGGGGCCAACTATGGCTACACCTTC. It codes for CASRTMGANYGYTF.

This clonotype was detected only a few times. This chain connects TRBV2 to TRBJ2-1, with 7 bases identical to TRBD2. The germline V gene encodes CDR1 SNHLY and CDR2 FYNNEI. The CDR3 extends over 16 amino acids. After removal of 3 bases from V and 5 bases from J, the junction contained 10 bases not matched to a gene. CDR3 nucleotides: TGTGCCAGCAGTGAGGGCGGGAGAGGCCCCCACAATGAGCAGTTCTTC. It specifies CASSEGGRGPHNEQFF. The full variable domain, its missing parts supplied by reference TRBV2 and TRBJ2-1, is EPEVTQTPSHQVTQMGQEVILRCVPISNHLYFYWYRQILGQKVEFLVSFYNNEISEKSEIFDDQFSVERPDGSNFTLKIRSTKLEDSAMYFCASSEGGRGPHNEQFFGPGTRLTVL.

The chain links TRBV19 to TRBJ2-3; TRBD2 matches 9 bases. The germline V gene encodes CDR1 LNHDA and CDR2 SQIVND (reference sequence). V lost 5 bases to trimming and J lost 5 bases; unmatched junction nucleotides: 5. This CDR3 is built from 14 residues. Here the CDR3 reads CASSGWTSEDTQYF. CDR3 DNA sequence: TGTGCCAGTAGTGGTTGGACTAGCGAAGATACGCAGTATTTT. Looking up the rest from reference TRBV19 and TRBJ2-3 gives the full variable domain: DGGITQSPKYLFRKEGQNVTLSCEQNLNHDAMYWYRQDPGQGLRLIYYSQIVNDFQKGDIAEGYSVSREKKESFPLTVTSAQKNPTAFYLCASSGWTSEDTQYFGPGTRLTVL.

There are a few counts of this clonotype. The V gene is TRBV7-9, the J gene TRBJ2-6; unclear D gene. CDR1 and CDR2 (germline): SEHNR, FQNEAQ (reference sequence). This CDR3 is built from 16 residues. V was cut by 5 bases and J by 4 bases, with 15 bases left in between. Here the CDR3 reads CASSTNGPLGANVLTF. In DNA form, the CDR3 reads TGTGCCAGCAGCACCAACGGACCTCTCGGGGCCAACGTCCTGACTTTC.

A word on this clonotype: This may be a read error, as it is one base from a much larger clone. The chain recombines TRBV6-5 with TRBJ1-3; no firm D call. Trimming took off 1 base at V and 0 bases at J, with 7 bases between the two ends. This CDR3 has 15 amino acids. Germline values: CDR1 MNHEY, CDR2 SVGAGI. The CDR3 DNA follows: TGTGCCAGCAGTTACTTTCGCTCCTCTGGAAACACCATATATTTT. Protein: CASSYFRSSGNTIYF.

Many counts were recorded for this clonotype. The chain links TRBV19 to TRBJ2-2, with 8 bases identical to TRBD2. J lost 2 bases, V lost 5 bases, and 7 bases had no gene match. The length of the CDR3 is 16 residues. Germline V gene data show CDR1 as LNHDA and CDR2 as SQIVND (reference sequence). CDR3 residues: CASSLLAGTNTGELFF. For the CDR3, the DNA is TGTGCCAGTAGTTTATTAGCGGGGACAAACACCGGGGAGCTGTTTTTT.

This clonotype showed up many times. This chain connects TRBV7-6 to TRBJ2-1, with D unresolved. Between the trimmed V and J ends, which lost 4 bases and 0 bases, there was a span of 13 bases. The CDR3 has 16 amino acids. Looked up from germline, CDR1 is SGHVS and CDR2 is FNYEAQ. CDR3 nucleotides: TGTGCCAGCAGCTCTGGCCGGTACTTCTCCTACAATGAGCAGTTCTTC. Amino acids: CASSSGRYFSYNEQFF.

This clonotype came up many times. The chain carries TRBV12-3 or TRBV12-4 and TRBJ2-1; 8 bases align to TRBD1. J gave up 4 bases and V 8 bases, and 7 bases lay outside the gene matches. The CDR3 covers 14 residues. The CDR3 loop is CASLGQEQYNEQFF. The CDR3 bases are TGTGCCAGCCTGGGACAGGAGCAATACAATGAGCAGTTCTTC.

The sample holds many counts of this clonotype. The V call is TRBV29-1, the J call TRBJ1-2, with D perhaps TRBD1 (6 bases). V was clipped by 4 bases and J by 4 bases, with 13 bases between them. The CDR3 is 13 residues long. The V gene's germline CDR1 is SQVTM and CDR2 ANQGSEA. CDR3 nucleotides: TGCAGCGTTGTCCCCAGGGGATCCTATGGCTACACCTTC. It translates to CSVVPRGSYGYTF.

This clonotype was seen many times. The chain recombines TRBV15 with TRBJ2-3, with TRBD2 matching 8 bases. CDR1 and CDR2 (germline): LNHNV, YYDKDF (reference sequence). The CDR3 consists of 15 residues. With V trimmed by 0 bases and J by 1 base, 0 bases remained unmatched. The CDR3 region is CATSRERGGTDTQYF. As DNA, the CDR3 is TGTGCCACCAGCAGAGAGCGGGGGGGCACAGATACGCAGTATTTT.